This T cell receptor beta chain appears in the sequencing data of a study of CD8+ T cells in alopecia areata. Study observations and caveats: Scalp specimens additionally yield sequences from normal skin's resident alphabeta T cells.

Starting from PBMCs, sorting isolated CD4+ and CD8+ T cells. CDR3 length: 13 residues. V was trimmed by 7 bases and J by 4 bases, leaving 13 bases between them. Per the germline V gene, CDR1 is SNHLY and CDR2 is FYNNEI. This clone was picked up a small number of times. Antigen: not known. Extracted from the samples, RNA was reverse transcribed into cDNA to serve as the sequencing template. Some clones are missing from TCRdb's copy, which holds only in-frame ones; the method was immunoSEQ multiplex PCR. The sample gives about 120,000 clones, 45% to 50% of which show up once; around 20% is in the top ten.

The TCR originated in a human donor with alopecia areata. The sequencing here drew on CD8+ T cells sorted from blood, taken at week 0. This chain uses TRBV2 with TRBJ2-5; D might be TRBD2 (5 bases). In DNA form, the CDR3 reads TGTGCCAGCAACCCGGCCGGGATAGAGACCCAGTACTTC. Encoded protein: CASNPAGIETQYF.